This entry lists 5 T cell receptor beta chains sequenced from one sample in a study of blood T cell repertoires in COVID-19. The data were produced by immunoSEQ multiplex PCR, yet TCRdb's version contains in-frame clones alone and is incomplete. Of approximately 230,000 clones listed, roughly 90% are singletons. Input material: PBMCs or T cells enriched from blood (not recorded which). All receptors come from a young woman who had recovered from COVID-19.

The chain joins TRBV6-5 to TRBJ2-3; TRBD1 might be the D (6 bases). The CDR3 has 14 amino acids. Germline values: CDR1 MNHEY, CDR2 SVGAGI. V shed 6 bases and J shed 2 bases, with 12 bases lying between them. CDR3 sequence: CASSDQGNTDTQYF. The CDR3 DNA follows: TGTGCCAGCAGCGACCAGGGGAACACAGATACGCAGTATTTT.

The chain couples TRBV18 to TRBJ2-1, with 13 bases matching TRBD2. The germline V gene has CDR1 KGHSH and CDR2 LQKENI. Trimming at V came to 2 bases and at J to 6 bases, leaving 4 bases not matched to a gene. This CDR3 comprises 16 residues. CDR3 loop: CASSPAGLAGVNEQFF. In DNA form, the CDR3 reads TGTGCCAGCTCACCAGCCGGACTAGCGGGAGTCAATGAGCAGTTCTTC. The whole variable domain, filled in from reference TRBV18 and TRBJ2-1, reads NAGVMQNPRHLVRRRGQEARLRCSPMKGHSHVYWYRQLPEEGLKFMVYLQKENIIDESGMPKERFSAEFPKEGPSILRIQQVVRGDSAAYFCASSPAGLAGVNEQFFGPGTRLTVL.

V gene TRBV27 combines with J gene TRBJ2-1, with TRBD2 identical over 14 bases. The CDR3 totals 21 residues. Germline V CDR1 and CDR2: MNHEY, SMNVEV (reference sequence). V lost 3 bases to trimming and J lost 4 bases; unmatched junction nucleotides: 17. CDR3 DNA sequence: TGTGCCAGCAGTTTGAAACCGGGACTAGCGGGAGAGTGGGTGGGTTACAATGAGCAGTTCTTC. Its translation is CASSLKPGLAGEWVGYNEQFF.

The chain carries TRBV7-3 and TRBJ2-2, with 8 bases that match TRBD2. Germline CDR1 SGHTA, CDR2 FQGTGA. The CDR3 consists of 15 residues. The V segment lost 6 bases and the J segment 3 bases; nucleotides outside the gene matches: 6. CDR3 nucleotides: TGTGCCAGCAGTCCGAGCGGGAGCCACACCGGGGAGCTGTTTTTT. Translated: CASSPSGSHTGELFF.

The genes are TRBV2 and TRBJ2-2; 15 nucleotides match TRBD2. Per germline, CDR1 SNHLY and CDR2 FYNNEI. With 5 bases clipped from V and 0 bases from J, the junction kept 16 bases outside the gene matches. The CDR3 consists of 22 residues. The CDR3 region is CASSTPGLAGGNAVTNTGELFF. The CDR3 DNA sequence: TGTGCCAGCAGTACACCGGGACTAGCGGGAGGAAATGCTGTTACGAACACCGGGGAGCTGTTTTTT.